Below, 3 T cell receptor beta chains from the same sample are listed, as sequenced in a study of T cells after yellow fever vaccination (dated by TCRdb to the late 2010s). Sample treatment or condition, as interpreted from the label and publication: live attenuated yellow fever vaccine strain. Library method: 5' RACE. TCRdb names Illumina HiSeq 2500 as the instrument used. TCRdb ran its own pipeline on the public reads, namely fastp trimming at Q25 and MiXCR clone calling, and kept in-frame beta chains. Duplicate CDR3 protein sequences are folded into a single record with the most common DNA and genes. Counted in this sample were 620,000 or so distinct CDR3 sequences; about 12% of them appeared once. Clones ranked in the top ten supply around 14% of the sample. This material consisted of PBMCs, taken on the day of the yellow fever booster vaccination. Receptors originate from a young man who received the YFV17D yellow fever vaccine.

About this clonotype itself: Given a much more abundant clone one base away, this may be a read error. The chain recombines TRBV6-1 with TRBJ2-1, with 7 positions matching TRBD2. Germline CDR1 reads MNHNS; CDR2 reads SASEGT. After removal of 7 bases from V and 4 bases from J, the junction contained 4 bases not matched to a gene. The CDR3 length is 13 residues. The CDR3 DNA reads TGTGCCAGCAACCCTAGCGGTTACAATGAGCAGTTCTTC. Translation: CASNPSGYNEQFF.

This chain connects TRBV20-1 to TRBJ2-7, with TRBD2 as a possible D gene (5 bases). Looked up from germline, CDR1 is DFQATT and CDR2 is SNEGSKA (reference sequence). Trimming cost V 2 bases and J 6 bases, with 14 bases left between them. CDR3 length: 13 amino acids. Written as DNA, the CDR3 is TGCAGTGCTAGATCGGGGAACTCGCCCGAGCAGTACTTC. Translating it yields CSARSGNSPEQYF.

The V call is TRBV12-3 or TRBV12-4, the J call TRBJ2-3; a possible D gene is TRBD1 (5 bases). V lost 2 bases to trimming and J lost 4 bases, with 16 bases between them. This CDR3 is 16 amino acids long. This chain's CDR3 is CASSLLSGFGSDTQYF. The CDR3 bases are TGTGCCAGCAGTTTACTGTCAGGGTTCGGGTCAGATACGCAGTATTTT.